This T cell receptor beta chain was observed in a study of beta chain features in type 1 diabetes. Sorting of CD4+ naive, central memory, regulatory and stem cell-like memory cells was performed via CD45RO/CCR7/CD25/CD127/CD95/CD27. Isolated RNA was reverse transcribed in full, so expressed TCRB transcripts were sequenced. The table came from immunoSEQ multiplex PCR; TCRdb's copy has only in-frame clones and leaves some out. Here the sample spans about 400,000 clones, around an eighth being singletons. In germline, CDR1 is SGHTA, CDR2 FQGNSA. Trimming removed 2 bases from V and 5 bases from J, with 15 bases in between. CDR3 length: 15 amino acids. This clone was picked up a small number of times. Its specificity is unknown. Study findings and constraints: Among patients with Type 1 diabetes, TCRB CDR3s were moderately but significantly shorter in every one of the four CD4+ subsets.

The chain joins TRBV7-2 to TRBJ2-5; the D gene is possibly TRBD2 (6 bases). Sequencing input: naive CD4+ T cells from blood. This clonotype was obtained from a woman between 18 and 30 years old with type 1 diabetes. As DNA, the CDR3 is TGTGCCAGCAGCTTATCGGGACTCCCTCAGGAGACCCAGTACTTC. Its protein product is CASSLSGLPQETQYF. The full variable domain, its missing parts supplied by reference TRBV7-2 and TRBJ2-5, is GAGVSQSPSNKVTEKGKDVELRCDPISGHTALYWYRQSLGQGLEFLIYFQGNSAPDKSGLPSDRFSAERTGGSVSTLTIQRTQQEDSAVYLCASSLSGLPQETQYFGPGTRLLVL.